What follows are 22 T cell receptor beta chains derived from one specimen sequenced in a study of T cells in Graves' hyperthyroidism and ophthalmopathy. RNA transcripts gave rise to amplified TCR beta CDR3 regions. HTBI primers drove first-round RT-PCR of the TCR CDR3. From the multiplex PCR reads, TCRdb called clonotypes with MiXCR, one entry per CDR3 protein. The repertoire includes a few hundred thousand distinct CDR3 sequences, approximately 17% of them detected once, and under 20% sits in the top ten. Sequences were obtained from blood. Receptors were obtained from a woman younger than 30 with Graves' ophthalmopathy.

This clonotype has at least ten counts. J is TRBJ2-1 and V is TRBV20-1; 11 bases align to TRBD2. Per the germline V gene, CDR1 is DFQATT and CDR2 is SNEGSKA (reference sequence). Trimming at V came to 6 bases and at J to 4 bases, leaving 5 bases not matched to a gene. CDR3 length: 14 residues. The CDR3 is CSALLAGVYNEQFF. CDR3 nucleotides: TGCAGTGCACTACTAGCGGGAGTGTACAATGAGCAGTTCTTC.

V and J are TRBV5-4 and TRBJ2-3, with TRBD2 identical over 7 bases. CDR1 and CDR2 (germline): SGHNT, YYREEE (reference sequence). This CDR3 spans 16 amino acids. Trimming removed 4 bases from V and 3 bases from J; junction bases left unmatched: 11. The CDR3 here is CASSVGGTGFTDTQYF. CDR3 DNA: TGTGCCAGCAGCGTGGGGGGGACGGGGTTTACAGATACGCAGTATTTT.

This clonotype was counted between two and nine times. A junction end diverges from the germline sequence, so it may reflect a read error. This chain joins TRBV5-1 and TRBJ2-5; possible D gene TRBD2, 5 bases. Germline-derived CDR1 and CDR2 are SGHRS and YFSETQ. The length of the CDR3 is 13 residues. The chain's CDR3 is CASSSGTQEPQYF. CDR3 in DNA: TGCGCCAGCAGCTCGGGAACCCAAGAGCCCCAGTACTTC.

This clonotype was found many times. The rearrangement links TRBV12-3 or TRBV12-4 to TRBJ2-3, with D possibly being TRBD1 or TRBD2 (6 bases each). The CDR3 length is 11 residues. The ends were cut back, 6 bases at V and 9 bases at J, with 10 bases in the middle. CDR3 residues: CASSPGGTQYF. For the CDR3, the DNA is TGTGCCAGCAGCCCCGGGGGCACGCAGTATTTT.

This clonotype has a count of ten or more. J is TRBJ2-2 and V is TRBV30; a weak D match, TRBD2 (6 bases). CDR1 is GTSNPN and CDR2 is SVGIG in the germline V gene (reference sequence). Trimming took 4 bases from V and 4 from J, leaving 19 bases between them. The CDR3 has 16 residues. DNA of the CDR3: TGTGCCTGGAAGAGAAAAGGGACTTCCCGCACCGGGGAGCTGTTTTTT. This translates into CAWKRKGTSRTGELFF.

The DNA for the CDR3 is TGTGCCAGCAGTGGGACAGGGGGGGCCAACGTCCTGACTTTC. Encoded protein: CASSGTGGANVLTF. This sequence joins TRBV6-4 and TRBJ2-6, with 8 bases fitting TRBD1. Trimming removed 4 bases from V and 4 bases from J; junction bases left unmatched: 0. CDR1 and CDR2 from the germline V gene are MRHNA and SNTAGT. This CDR3 has 14 amino acids.

The table lists this clonotype with many counts. CDR3 loop: CASSSGTIVGAGELFF. For the CDR3, the DNA is TGTGCCAGCAGCTCCGGGACAATAGTAGGAGCCGGGGAGCTGTTTTTT. The chain combines TRBV28 with TRBJ2-2, with D possibly being TRBD1 (6 bases). Deletions cut 6 bases from V and 6 bases from J, with 20 bases between. Germline V gene lookup returns CDR1 MDHEN and CDR2 SYDVKM. This CDR3 is built from 16 residues.

Many counts were recorded for this clonotype. Written as DNA, the CDR3 is TGTGCCAGCAGTCGGACTAGCGGGAGTAACGAGCAGTACTTC. Residues: CASSRTSGSNEQYF. The chain joins TRBV28 to TRBJ2-7; TRBD2 matches at 13 bases. V lost 5 bases and J lost 5; bases outside the gene matches: 3. The germline V gene encodes CDR1 MDHEN and CDR2 SYDVKM. This CDR3 is 14 amino acids long.

This clonotype appeared once. The chain carries TRBV6-5 and TRBJ2-3; 8 nucleotides align to TRBD2. The ends lost 5 bases at V and 0 bases at J; junction bases unmatched: 7. This CDR3 has 16 amino acids. Germline V gene sequence: CDR1 MNHEY, CDR2 SVGAGI. The CDR3 loop is CASSKSTSDSTDTQYF. DNA of the CDR3: TGTGCCAGCAGTAAGTCGACTAGCGATAGCACAGATACGCAGTATTTT.

In its sample, this clonotype was seen a few times. The chain couples TRBV5-1 to TRBJ2-7; 9 bases are shared with TRBD1. After removal of 7 bases from V and 3 bases from J, the junction contained 11 bases not matched to a gene. The CDR3 runs to 15 residues. The germline CDR1 and CDR2 sequences are SGHRS and YFSETQ. The CDR3 DNA sequence: TGCGCCAGCGCCCGAGGGGGGACAGGGAGCTACGAGCAGTACTTC. Translating it yields CASARGGTGSYEQYF.

The CDR3 reads CAWGTGKGYTF. In nucleotides, the CDR3 is TGTGCCTGGGGGACAGGGAAAGGCTACACCTTC. The chain employs TRBV30 and TRBJ1-2; 9 bases are a match to TRBD1. Germline V gene sequence: CDR1 GTSNPN, CDR2 SVGIG (reference sequence). The CDR3 loop spans 11 amino acids. With V trimmed by 5 bases and J by 8 bases, 3 bases remained unmatched.

This clonotype showed up just once. A single base separates this from a much larger clone, so it may be a read error. The chain carries TRBV30 and TRBJ1-1; D is uncertain. This CDR3 spans 11 amino acids. Trimming removed 0 bases from V and 7 bases from J, with 6 bases in between. Germline V lookup: CDR1 GTSNPN, CDR2 SVGIG (reference sequence). The CDR3 coding sequence is TGTGCCTGGAGTGTAGCCGTTGAAGCTTTCTTT. It yields the protein CAWSVAVEAFF.

This clonotype has just a few counts. V gene TRBV2 combines with J gene TRBJ2-2; weak D call: TRBD1 (6 bases). The germline V and J ends were trimmed by 4 bases and 5 bases, with 11 bases remaining between them. Germline V gene data show CDR1 as SNHLY and CDR2 as FYNNEI. The CDR3 is 14 residues long. CDR3 sequence (DNA): TGTGCCAGCAGTGCGGACAGAAGGACCGGGGAGCTGTTTTTT. It specifies CASSADRRTGELFF.

This clonotype has just a few counts. This rearrangement joins TRBV5-6 to TRBJ1-1, with D maybe TRBD1 (6 bases). The length of the CDR3 is 19 residues. CDR1 and CDR2 (germline): SGHDT, YYEEEE. Trimming removed 4 bases at V and 4 bases at J, with 29 bases between. The CDR3 loop is CASSRPRGVGALGVTEAFF. CDR3 nucleotides: TGTGCCAGCAGCCGACCGAGAGGTGTGGGGGCGTTAGGTGTCACTGAAGCTTTCTTT.

The gene calls are TRBV4-1 and TRBJ2-7, with TRBD2 matching 10 bases. Trimming cost V 0 bases and J 5 bases; bases outside gene matches: 7. The germline V gene encodes CDR1 MGHRA and CDR2 YSYEKL. The CDR3 length is 16 residues. In DNA, the CDR3 is TGCGCCAGCAGCCAAGACCCAGCGGGGGGGCTGGACGAGCAGTACTTC. The encoded protein is CASSQDPAGGLDEQYF.

This clonotype showed up many times. The J gene is TRBJ2-7, the V gene TRBV18; D is perhaps TRBD1 or TRBD2 (6 bases each). CDR3 length: 17 amino acids. V was clipped by 3 bases and J by 1 base, with 19 bases between them. The germline V gene encodes CDR1 KGHSH and CDR2 LQKENI. CDR3 protein: CASSPAGGGHSSYEQYF. The CDR3 nucleotides read TGTGCCAGCTCACCCGCGGGTGGGGGGCATAGTTCCTACGAGCAGTACTTC.

A remark on this clonotype: With a much larger clone just one base away, this may be a read error. V is TRBV5-4 and J is TRBJ1-1; D is possibly TRBD1 (5 bases). Germline V gene sequence: CDR1 SGHNT, CDR2 YYREEE (reference sequence). The CDR3 is 14 residues long. CDR3 in amino acids: CASSLGGVGTEASF. The CDR3 nucleotides read TGTGCCAGCAGCTTGGGGGGGGTAGGCACTGAAGCTTCCTTT.

This clonotype was detected ten times or more. CDR3 sequence (DNA): TGTGCCAGCTCACCCCAAGGACAGACCCAGGGCTACACCTTC. Translation: CASSPQGQTQGYTF. The chain couples TRBV18 to TRBJ1-2, with a tentative D call TRBD1 (6 bases). Trimming removed 3 bases from V and 8 bases from J, with 16 bases in between. The CDR3 is made up of 14 amino acids. CDR1 KGHSH and CDR2 LQKENI come from the germline V gene.

This clonotype occurred many times. CDR3 coding DNA: TGTGCCTGGAGCCGTGGAACCGGGGAGCTGTTTTTT. This translates into CAWSRGTGELFF. The chain joins TRBV30 to TRBJ2-2; D ambiguous. V was trimmed by 3 bases and J by 5 bases, leaving 7 bases between them. The CDR3 consists of 12 residues. Germline CDR1 is GTSNPN and CDR2 is SVGIG (reference sequence).

The V and J genes are TRBV28 and TRBJ1-2, with a possible D match to TRBD1 (5 bases). Trimming shortened V by 8 bases and J by 4 bases, and 14 bases separated the two germline ends. Germline V gene sequence: CDR1 MDHEN, CDR2 SYDVKM. This CDR3 has 13 residues. This CDR3 is CASWVGQGYGYTF. The CDR3, as DNA: TGTGCCAGCTGGGTGGGGCAGGGCTATGGCTACACCTTC.

In this sample, this clonotype turned up a few times. The CDR3 nucleotides read TGTGCCAGCAGTCCTCTCGGGCCATACACCGGGGAGCTGTTTTTT. This sequence encodes CASSPLGPYTGELFF. The V gene is TRBV27, the J gene TRBJ2-2; no clear D. Trimming shortened V by 5 bases and J by 3 bases, and 13 bases separated the two germline ends. The germline V gene has CDR1 MNHEY and CDR2 SMNVEV (reference sequence). The CDR3 is made up of 15 amino acids.

This clonotype was observed a few times. The chain couples TRBV7-3 to TRBJ2-7; D might be TRBD2 (6 bases). Germline CDR1 reads SGHTA; CDR2 reads FQGTGA. The length of the CDR3 is 16 residues. The V end lost 3 bases, the J end lost 7 bases, and 22 bases lay between the germline ends. The DNA for the CDR3 is TGTGCCAGCAGCTTGGTCGTATTCGGGAGCGGCAATGAGCAGTACTTC. Translating it yields CASSLVVFGSGNEQYF.